These 10 T cell receptor beta chains were all obtained from the same sample, sequenced in a study of OX40 agonist ivuxolimab in advanced cancers. Repertoires were generated with immunoSEQ multiplex PCR, while TCRdb's copy carries only in-frame clones and drops some. The sample comprises nearly 70,000 clones, about 83% of which are singletons, and roughly 6.1% rests with the top ten. This sample comprised CD4+ or CD8+ T cells sorted from blood, obtained in a trial of the OX40 agonist ivuxolimab. The source is an adult with an advanced solid tumor such as melanoma, head and neck, liver or kidney cancer.

This rearrangement joins TRBV5-6 to TRBJ2-5, with TRBD2 as a possible D gene (5 bases). V lost 4 bases and J lost 7, with 8 bases in between. The germline V gene encodes CDR1 SGHDT and CDR2 YYEEEE. This CDR3 is built from 11 residues. The CDR3 DNA follows: TGTGCCAGCAGCCGGAGCGGGACCCAGTACTTC. Translated, it gives CASSRSGTQYF.

The genes are TRBV7-2 and TRBJ2-2; no clear D. CDR1 and CDR2 (germline): SGHTA, FQGNSA. The CDR3 is 12 amino acids. Trimming stripped 4 bases from V and 1 base from J, with 1 base between. As DNA, the CDR3 is TGTGCCAGCAGCTGGAACACCGGGGAGCTGTTTTTT. This encodes CASSWNTGELFF.

V gene TRBV4-2 combines with J gene TRBJ2-2; the D gene is possibly TRBD1 (5 bases). V lost 0 bases, J lost 5 bases, and 19 bases lay in between. This CDR3 contains 18 residues. CDR1 is LGHNA, CDR2 YNFKEQ, per germline. The CDR3 nucleotides read TGTGCCAGCAGCCAAGATACCCCAGGGCTCCGTTCGACCGGGGAGCTGTTTTTT. Translation gives CASSQDTPGLRSTGELFF.

The J gene is TRBJ1-6, the V gene TRBV5-6; D gene ambiguous. The CDR3 covers 12 residues. Trimming cost V 4 bases and J 9 bases, with 8 bases left between them. Germline loops: CDR1 SGHDT, CDR2 YYEEEE. The CDR3 loop reads CASSRTISPLHF. CDR3 in DNA: TGTGCCAGCAGCCGGACCATTTCACCCCTCCACTTT.

The rearrangement uses TRBV7-6 and TRBJ2-5, with TRBD1 identical over 7 bases. J was trimmed by 4 bases and V by 5 bases; bases with no gene match: 7. This CDR3 spans 14 amino acids. Germline CDR1 is SGHVS and CDR2 is FNYEAQ. Here the CDR3 DNA reads TGTGCCAGCAGCCCCCAAGGGGGCGGAGAGACCCAGTACTTC. As protein: CASSPQGGGETQYF.

This clone has more than one count but fewer than ten. The chain couples TRBV19 to TRBJ1-1; D is possibly TRBD1 (6 bases). This CDR3 has 15 amino acids. The germline V gene has CDR1 LNHDA and CDR2 SQIVND (reference sequence). The germline V and J ends were trimmed by 4 bases and 3 bases, with 15 bases remaining between them. DNA of the CDR3: TGTGCCAGTAGTACCGGGACACACCGAGACACTGAAGCTTTCTTT. Protein product: CASSTGTHRDTEAFF.

V usage is TRBV9 and J usage is TRBJ2-7; 14 nucleotides align to TRBD2. Germline values: CDR1 SGDLS, CDR2 YYNGEE. The CDR3 runs to 15 residues. The J segment lost 6 bases and the V segment lost 3 bases, leaving 5 bases of the junction unmatched. CDR3 in DNA: TGTGCCAGCAGCGCCGGGACTAGCGGGAGCCGCGAGCAGTACTTC. It specifies CASSAGTSGSREQYF. Based on the CDR3 plus reference TRBV9 and TRBJ2-7, the full variable domain is DSGVTQTPKHLITATGQRVTLRCSPRSGDLSVYWYQQSLDQGLQFLIQYYNGEERAKGNILERFSAQQFPDLHSELNLSSLELGDSALYFCASSAGTSGSREQYFGPGTRLTVT.

This clone was recorded a few times. The chain carries TRBV28 and TRBJ2-7; D might be TRBD1 (5 bases). Trimming removed 8 bases from V and 6 bases from J, with 20 bases in between. The germline CDR1 and CDR2 sequences are MDHEN and SYDVKM. This CDR3 has 14 amino acids. CDR3 nucleotides: TGTGCCAGCTTTTCGACAGAGACCTTAACCGAGCAGTACTTC. It specifies CASFSTETLTEQYF.

This clone was seen a handful of times. The chain is built from TRBV5-4 and TRBJ1-6; TRBD1 matches 7 bases. Germline loops: CDR1 SGHNT, CDR2 YYREEE (reference sequence). Losses at the gene ends were 3 bases for V and 0 bases for J; bases not matched to a gene: 9. This CDR3 region has 18 residues. This CDR3 is CASSSTGLGSSYNSPLHF. In DNA form, the CDR3 reads TGTGCCAGCAGCTCGACAGGGCTGGGAAGCTCCTATAATTCACCCCTCCACTTT.

The rearrangement joins TRBV5-4 to TRBJ1-2; possible D gene TRBD1, 6 bases. Germline CDR1 reads SGHNT; CDR2 reads YYREEE (reference sequence). This CDR3 comprises 15 residues. V was pared by 5 bases and J by 4 bases, with 18 bases between. CDR3 coding DNA: TGTGCCAGCAGTCCCGGGGGGGCGCGGGGCTATGGCTACACCTTC. It yields the protein CASSPGGARGYGYTF.